This TCR beta chain was documented in a study of shared clonotypes between healthy human individuals. The assay was immunoSEQ multiplex PCR, and TCRdb's table has in-frame clones only and misses some. The repertoire holds a few million clones, with around 95% as singletons. Germline V gives CDR1 GTSNPN, CDR2 SVGIG (reference sequence). The CDR3 runs 16 residues. V lost 0 bases and J lost 4, with 16 bases in between. Positively selected for CCR7, the CD45RO-negative cells used as naive CD8 cells excluded terminally differentiated effector memory CD45RA+ cells. The donors, healthy adults who were HIV-negative, had experienced no recent acute infections or vaccinations. Each donor was a Caucasian adult residing in Nashville, Tennessee.

This receptor was taken from a young man in good health. Some clones in this sample may be carry-over from other donors' samples. The chain uses TRBV30 and TRBJ1-5; TRBD1 is a possible D gene (5 bases). Sequencing was performed on naive CD8+ T cells from PBMCs. The CDR3 DNA reads TGTGCCTGGAGTGTTCGAGGGTGGGGGTTTAATCAGCCCCAGCATTTT. Translated, it gives CAWSVRGWGFNQPQHF.